The 2 T cell receptor beta chains given below trace back to one sample, sequenced in a study of blood T cells in healthy people across ages. Through a sample-barcoded 5' primer and a J-beta primer mix, a second PCR was run for roughly 6 to 11 cycles. MiXCR, run by TCRdb on the 5' RACE reads, gives a single entry per CDR3 protein. The table lists some 750,000 distinct CDR3 sequences, about a fifth of them singletons. Sequencing input: blood. These receptors all come from a man between 70 and 80 years old in good health.

This chain uses TRBV10-3 with TRBJ2-2; a possible D gene is TRBD1 (5 bases). CDR1 ENHRY and CDR2 SYGVKD come from the germline V gene. Between the trimmed V and J ends, which lost 8 bases and 2 bases, there was a span of 12 bases. CDR3 length: 14 amino acids. The CDR3 loop is CAIGADRNTGELFF. CDR3 coding DNA: TGTGCCATCGGGGCCGACAGAAACACCGGGGAGCTGTTTTTT.

V gene TRBV5-8 combines with J gene TRBJ2-5; D perhaps matches TRBD1 (7 bases). Germline CDR1 SGHTS, CDR2 YDEGEE. Trimming shortened V by 0 bases and J by 7 bases, and 16 bases separated the two germline ends. This CDR3 spans 15 amino acids. The CDR3 protein is CASSLDYRGGVTQYF. The CDR3 DNA follows: TGTGCCAGCAGCTTGGACTACAGGGGAGGCGTGACCCAGTACTTC.